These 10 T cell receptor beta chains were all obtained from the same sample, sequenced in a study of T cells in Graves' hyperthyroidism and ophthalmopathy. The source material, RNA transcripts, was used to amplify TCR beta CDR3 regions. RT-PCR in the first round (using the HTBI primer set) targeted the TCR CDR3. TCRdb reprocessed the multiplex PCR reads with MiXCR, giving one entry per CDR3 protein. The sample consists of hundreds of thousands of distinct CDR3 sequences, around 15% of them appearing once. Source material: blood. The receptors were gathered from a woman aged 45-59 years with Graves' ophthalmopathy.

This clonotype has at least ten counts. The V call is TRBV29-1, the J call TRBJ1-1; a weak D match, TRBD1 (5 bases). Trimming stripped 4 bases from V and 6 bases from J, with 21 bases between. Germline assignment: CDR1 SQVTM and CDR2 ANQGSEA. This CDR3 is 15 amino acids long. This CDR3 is CSVAYGAIPKPEAFF. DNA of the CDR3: TGCAGCGTTGCTTACGGGGCTATCCCAAAACCTGAAGCTTTCTTT. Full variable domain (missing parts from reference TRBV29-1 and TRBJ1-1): SAVISQKPSRDICQRGTSLTIQCQVDSQVTMMFWYRQQPGQSLTLIATANQGSEATYESGFVIDKFPISRPNLTFSTLTVSNMSPEDSSIYLCSVAYGAIPKPEAFFGQGTRLTVV.

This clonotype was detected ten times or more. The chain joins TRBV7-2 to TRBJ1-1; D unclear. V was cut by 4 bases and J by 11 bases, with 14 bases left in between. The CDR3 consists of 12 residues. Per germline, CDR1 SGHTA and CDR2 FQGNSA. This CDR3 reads CASSSPPLGAFF. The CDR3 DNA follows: TGTGCCAGCAGCTCTCCCCCACTTGGCGCTTTCTTT.

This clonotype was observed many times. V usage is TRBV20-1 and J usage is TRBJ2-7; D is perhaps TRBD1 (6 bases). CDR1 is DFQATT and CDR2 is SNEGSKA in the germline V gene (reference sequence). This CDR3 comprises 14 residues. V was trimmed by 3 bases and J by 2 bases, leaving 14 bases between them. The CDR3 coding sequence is TGCAGTGCTAGCCGGGACACAGGAACCTACGAGCAGTACTTC. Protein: CSASRDTGTYEQYF.

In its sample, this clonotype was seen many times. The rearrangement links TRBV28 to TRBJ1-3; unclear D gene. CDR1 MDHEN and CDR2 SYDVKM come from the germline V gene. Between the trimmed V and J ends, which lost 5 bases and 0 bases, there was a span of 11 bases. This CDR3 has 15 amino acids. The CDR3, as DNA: TGTGCCAGCAGTAGACAAGGAGCCTCTGGAAACACCATATATTTT. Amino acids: CASSRQGASGNTIYF.

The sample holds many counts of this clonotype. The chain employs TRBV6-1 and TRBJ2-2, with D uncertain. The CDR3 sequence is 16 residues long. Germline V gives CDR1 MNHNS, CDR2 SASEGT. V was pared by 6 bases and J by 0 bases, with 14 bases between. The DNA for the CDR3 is TGTGCCAGCAGCCCCGGACGGGTACCGAACACCGGGGAGCTGTTTTTT. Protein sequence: CASSPGRVPNTGELFF.

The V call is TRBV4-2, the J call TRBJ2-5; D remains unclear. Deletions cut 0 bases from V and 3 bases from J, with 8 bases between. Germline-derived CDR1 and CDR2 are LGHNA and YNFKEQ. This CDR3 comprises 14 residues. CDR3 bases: TGTGCCAGCAGCCAAGAAGGACCCAAAGAGACCCAGTACTTC. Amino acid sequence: CASSQEGPKETQYF.

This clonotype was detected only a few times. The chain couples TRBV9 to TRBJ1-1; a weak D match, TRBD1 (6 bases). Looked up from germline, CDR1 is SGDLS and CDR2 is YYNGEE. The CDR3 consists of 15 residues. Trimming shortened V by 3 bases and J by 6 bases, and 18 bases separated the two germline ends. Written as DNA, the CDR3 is TGTGCCAGCAGCGCCCAGGGGATCAACGGCGCTGAAGCTTTCTTT. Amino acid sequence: CASSAQGINGAEAFF.

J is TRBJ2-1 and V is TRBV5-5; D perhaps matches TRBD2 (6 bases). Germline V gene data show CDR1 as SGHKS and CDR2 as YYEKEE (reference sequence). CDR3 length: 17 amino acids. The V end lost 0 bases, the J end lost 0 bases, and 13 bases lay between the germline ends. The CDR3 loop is CASSLEVTSSSYNEQFF. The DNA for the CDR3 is TGTGCCAGCAGCTTGGAAGTTACTAGCAGCTCCTACAATGAGCAGTTCTTC.

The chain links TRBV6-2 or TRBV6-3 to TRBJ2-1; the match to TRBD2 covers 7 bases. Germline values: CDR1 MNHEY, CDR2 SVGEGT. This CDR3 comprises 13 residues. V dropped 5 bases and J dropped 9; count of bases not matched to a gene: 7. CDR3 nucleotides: TGTGCCAGCAGTCGGTCTAGCGGTAGTGAGCAGTTCTTC. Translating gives CASSRSSGSEQFF.

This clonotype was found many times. The CDR3, as DNA: TGTGCCAGCAGTTTTATGGCTGGAACCTACGAGCAGTACTTC. This encodes CASSFMAGTYEQYF. The genes are TRBV12-3 or TRBV12-4 and TRBJ2-7; no reliable D call. CDR3 length equals 14 residues. V lost 3 bases, J lost 2 bases, and 11 bases lay in between.